This T cell receptor (beta chain) was sequenced for a study of patients and donors after allogeneic stem cell transplantation. Germline assignment: CDR1 KGHSH and CDR2 LQKENI. Trimming pared 1 base from V and 4 bases from J, leaving 8 bases between. The CDR3 is 14 amino acids. Via MiXCR, TCRdb re-called the RT-PCR reads, giving one row per CDR3 protein. This sample has about a million distinct CDR3 sequences; over 15% occur once, and the top ten carry around 6%. Sequences were obtained from blood, either unsorted or a sorted T cell fraction (not recorded which). V gene TRBV18 combines with J gene TRBJ2-1; a possible D gene is TRBD1 (6 bases). The sequence derives from a human donor who was either an allogeneic HSCT recipient or a stem cell or donor lymphocyte infusion donor (not recorded which). It is not recorded whose cells these are; they may come from a transplant donor. The CDR3 coding sequence is TGTGCCAGCTCACCACTGGGGGCATACAATGAGCAGTTCTTC. It encodes CASSPLGAYNEQFF.